A selection of T cell receptor beta chains follows, all from one sample in a study of persistence of HIV-infected CD4 T cells. Repertoires were generated with immunoSEQ multiplex PCR, while TCRdb's copy carries only in-frame clones and drops some. Of 30,000 to 45,000 clones in the sample, around 80% were seen once. These receptors have no identified antigens. The sample here was CD4+ T cells sorted from PBMCs after 18-hour stimulation, taken from a patient who received antiretroviral therapy. The receptors shown here come from an adult man with HIV who was CMV-seropositive. The CDR3 runs from the conserved cysteine through the conserved F or W. Fields, in order: V gene, clone size, D gene, J gene, CDR3 protein, CDR3 DNA. D genes are given only for firm matches. Size tells how often a clone was seen (once, few, many) or the class of an expanded clone, and some rows leave it out.

v_call: TRBV6-5; clone_size: once; d_call: -; j_call: TRBJ1-6; cdr3_aa: CASSTRDYNSPLHF; cdr3_nt: TGTGCCAGCAGTACCCGGGACTATAATTCACCCCTCCACTTT
v_call: TRBV4-1; clone_size: -; d_call: TRBD1; j_call: TRBJ1-5; cdr3_aa: CASSQGGTGRGQPQHF; cdr3_nt: TGCGCCAGCAGCCAAGGGGGGACAGGGAGGGGACAGCCCCAGCATTTT
v_call: TRBV7-2; clone_size: -; d_call: TRBD2; j_call: TRBJ2-1; cdr3_aa: CASSPPSGGYNEQFF; cdr3_nt: TGTGCCAGCAGCCCCCCCAGCGGGGGGTATAATGAGCAGTTCTTC
v_call: TRBV4-2; clone_size: -; d_call: -; j_call: TRBJ1-4; cdr3_aa: CASSQGGGGEGNEKLFF; cdr3_nt: TGTGCCAGCAGCCAAGGGGGGGGAGGGGAGGGTAATGAAAAACTGTTTTTT
v_call: TRBV20-1; clone_size: -; d_call: TRBD1; j_call: TRBJ2-7; cdr3_aa: CSASTPRGQYEQYF; cdr3_nt: TGCAGTGCTAGTACCCCCAGGGGGCAGTACGAGCAGTACTTC
v_call: TRBV7-2; clone_size: -; d_call: TRBD1; j_call: TRBJ2-7; cdr3_aa: CASSFDRGVSYEQYF; cdr3_nt: TGTGCCAGCAGCTTCGACAGGGGGGTCTCTTACGAGCAGTACTTC
v_call: TRBV6-5; clone_size: -; d_call: -; j_call: TRBJ1-1; cdr3_aa: CASSPRHTNTEAFF; cdr3_nt: TGTGCCAGCAGCCCCCGACACACGAACACTGAAGCTTTCTTT
v_call: TRBV14; clone_size: -; d_call: TRBD1; j_call: TRBJ1-4; cdr3_aa: CASSLTGEEKLFF; cdr3_nt: TGTGCCAGCAGCCTGACAGGGGAGGAAAAACTGTTTTTT
v_call: TRBV11-2; clone_size: -; d_call: -; j_call: TRBJ2-2; cdr3_aa: CASSPKGAGTGSTGELFF; cdr3_nt: TGTGCCAGCAGTCCAAAAGGAGCAGGGACGGGGAGCACCGGGGAGCTGTTTTTT
v_call: TRBV5-1; clone_size: -; d_call: TRBD2; j_call: TRBJ2-1; cdr3_aa: CASSPLSGGGHNEQFF; cdr3_nt: TGCGCCAGCTCCCCCCTAAGCGGGGGAGGGCACAATGAGCAGTTCTTC
v_call: TRBV3-1/TRBV3-2; clone_size: few; d_call: -; j_call: TRBJ2-2; cdr3_aa: CASSQEGAEVGELFF; cdr3_nt: TGTGCCAGCAGCCAAGAAGGCGCAGAGGTCGGGGAGCTGTTTTTT
v_call: TRBV19; clone_size: -; d_call: -; j_call: TRBJ2-6; cdr3_aa: CASRRQASSSGANVLTF; cdr3_nt: TGTGCCAGTAGGCGGCAGGCCTCCAGCTCTGGGGCCAACGTCCTGACTTTC
v_call: TRBV7-9; clone_size: -; d_call: -; j_call: TRBJ1-1; cdr3_aa: CASMKGVSNTEAFF; cdr3_nt: TGTGCCAGCATGAAAGGGGTCTCGAACACTGAAGCTTTCTTT
v_call: TRBV20-1; clone_size: -; d_call: -; j_call: TRBJ2-1; cdr3_aa: CSARGGIEQFF; cdr3_nt: TGCAGTGCTAGAGGGGGCATTGAGCAGTTCTTC
v_call: TRBV28; clone_size: few; d_call: -; j_call: TRBJ2-4; cdr3_aa: CASSPPWLGQGKNIQYF; cdr3_nt: TGTGCCAGCAGTCCCCCCTGGTTGGGGCAGGGCAAAAACATTCAGTACTTC
v_call: TRBV7-9; clone_size: -; d_call: -; j_call: TRBJ1-4; cdr3_aa: CASSLASGTGEKLFF; cdr3_nt: TGTGCCAGCAGCTTAGCAAGCGGGACGGGTGAAAAACTGTTTTTT
v_call: TRBV2; clone_size: -; d_call: TRBD2; j_call: TRBJ2-1; cdr3_aa: CASTPSGLAGVNEQFF; cdr3_nt: TGTGCCAGCACTCCCTCGGGACTAGCGGGGGTGAATGAGCAGTTCTTC
v_call: TRBV19; clone_size: -; d_call: TRBD1; j_call: TRBJ1-1; cdr3_aa: CASGDRANTEAFF; cdr3_nt: TGTGCCAGTGGAGACAGGGCGAACACTGAAGCTTTCTTT
v_call: TRBV5-1; clone_size: -; d_call: -; j_call: TRBJ2-3; cdr3_aa: CASSQEGDTQYF; cdr3_nt: TGCGCCAGCAGTCAGGAGGGAGATACGCAGTATTTT
v_call: TRBV2; clone_size: -; d_call: -; j_call: TRBJ1-5; cdr3_aa: CASSDETGNQPQHF; cdr3_nt: TGTGCCAGCAGTGATGAGACAGGTAATCAGCCCCAGCATTTT
v_call: TRBV12-5; clone_size: -; d_call: -; j_call: TRBJ2-2; cdr3_aa: CASEVKEGALGTGELFF; cdr3_nt: TGTGCTAGTGAAGTAAAGGAGGGGGCGCTGGGCACCGGGGAGCTGTTTTTT
v_call: TRBV6-2/TRBV6-3; clone_size: -; d_call: TRBD2; j_call: TRBJ2-7; cdr3_aa: CASSYRTSGGPNSYEQYF; cdr3_nt: TGTGCCAGCAGTTACCGCACTAGCGGGGGTCCCAATTCCTACGAGCAGTACTTC
v_call: TRBV19; clone_size: -; d_call: -; j_call: TRBJ1-4; cdr3_aa: CASRSRTATNEKLFF; cdr3_nt: TGTGCCAGTAGGTCCCGGACCGCGACCAATGAAAAACTGTTTTTT
v_call: TRBV24-1; clone_size: -; d_call: -; j_call: TRBJ1-2; cdr3_aa: CATSERGGYGYTF; cdr3_nt: TGTGCCACCAGTGAAAGGGGAGGCTATGGCTACACCTTC
v_call: TRBV3-1/TRBV3-2; clone_size: -; d_call: -; j_call: TRBJ2-7; cdr3_aa: CASSSVGDEQYF; cdr3_nt: TGTGCCAGCAGCTCAGTGGGTGACGAGCAGTACTTC
v_call: TRBV19; clone_size: -; d_call: TRBD1; j_call: TRBJ1-1; cdr3_aa: CASSSYRGTEAFF; cdr3_nt: TGTGCCAGTAGTAGTTACAGGGGAACTGAAGCTTTCTTT
v_call: TRBV20-1; clone_size: -; d_call: -; j_call: TRBJ2-3; cdr3_aa: CSASPLNRVSDTQYF; cdr3_nt: TGCAGTGCTAGTCCACTCAACAGGGTTTCAGATACGCAGTATTTT
v_call: TRBV4-2; clone_size: -; d_call: TRBD1; j_call: TRBJ1-2; cdr3_aa: CASSPGQGPNYGYTF; cdr3_nt: TGTGCCAGCAGCCCGGGACAGGGACCTAACTATGGCTACACCTTC
v_call: TRBV2; clone_size: -; d_call: TRBD1; j_call: TRBJ2-1; cdr3_aa: CASSRSGQGGNEQFF; cdr3_nt: TGTGCCAGCAGTCGATCCGGACAGGGGGGCAATGAGCAGTTCTTC
v_call: TRBV21-1; clone_size: -; d_call: -; j_call: TRBJ2-6; cdr3_aa: CASSCCEVPGQGANGANVLTF; cdr3_nt: TGTGCCAGCAGCTGTTGCGAGGTCCCGGGACAGGGGGCGAACGGGGCCAACGTCCTGACTTTC
v_call: TRBV5-1; clone_size: -; d_call: TRBD1; j_call: TRBJ1-6; cdr3_aa: CASRQGTVSNSPLHF; cdr3_nt: TGCGCCAGCAGGCAAGGGACAGTTAGTAATTCACCCCTCCACTTT
v_call: TRBV10-3; clone_size: once; d_call: TRBD1; j_call: TRBJ1-2; cdr3_aa: CAISTGTGYGYTF; cdr3_nt: TGTGCCATCAGCACCGGGACAGGGTATGGCTACACCTTC
v_call: TRBV5-1; clone_size: -; d_call: -; j_call: TRBJ1-4; cdr3_aa: CASSSAQTSGTNEKLFF; cdr3_nt: TGCGCCAGCAGTTCGGCACAGACTAGTGGGACTAATGAAAAACTGTTTTTT
v_call: TRBV10-3; clone_size: -; d_call: -; j_call: TRBJ1-3; cdr3_aa: CATIQGLSGNTIYF; cdr3_nt: TGTGCCACCATCCAGGGCCTCTCTGGAAACACCATATATTTT
v_call: TRBV7-3; clone_size: -; d_call: -; j_call: TRBJ2-1; cdr3_aa: CASSPDRRNEQFF; cdr3_nt: TGTGCCAGCAGCCCTGACAGGCGCAATGAGCAGTTCTTC
v_call: TRBV10-2; clone_size: -; d_call: TRBD1; j_call: TRBJ1-2; cdr3_aa: CASRPIQGDDYGYTF; cdr3_nt: TGCGCCAGCAGGCCAATACAGGGGGACGACTATGGCTACACCTTC
v_call: TRBV3-1/TRBV3-2; clone_size: once; d_call: -; j_call: TRBJ2-5; cdr3_aa: CASSRAAAGGGMARYF; cdr3_nt: TGTGCCAGCAGCCGAGCCGCGGCCGGGGGCGGGATGGCTAGGTACTTC
v_call: TRBV9; clone_size: few; d_call: TRBD1; j_call: TRBJ1-6; cdr3_aa: CASSGGQEYNSPLHF; cdr3_nt: TGTGCCAGCAGCGGAGGACAGGAGTATAATTCACCCCTCCACTTT
v_call: TRBV18; clone_size: -; d_call: -; j_call: TRBJ2-3; cdr3_aa: CASSPHEGDTQYF; cdr3_nt: TGTGCCAGCTCACCTCACGAGGGAGATACGCAGTATTTT
v_call: TRBV2; clone_size: -; d_call: -; j_call: TRBJ1-6; cdr3_aa: CASRDMGPFGSYNSPLHF; cdr3_nt: TGTGCCAGCAGGGATATGGGGCCTTTCGGCTCCTATAATTCACCCCTCCACTTT
v_call: TRBV4-1; clone_size: -; d_call: -; j_call: TRBJ2-3; cdr3_aa: CASSQSQAGPSTDTQYF; cdr3_nt: TGCGCCAGCAGCCAAAGCCAGGCGGGGCCTAGCACAGATACGCAGTATTTT
v_call: TRBV7-9; clone_size: -; d_call: -; j_call: TRBJ2-7; cdr3_aa: CASRPGTWGYEQYF; cdr3_nt: TGTGCCAGCAGACCCGGGACGTGGGGGTACGAGCAGTACTTC
v_call: TRBV5-6; clone_size: -; d_call: -; j_call: TRBJ1-6; cdr3_aa: CASSSSKGSFNSPLHF; cdr3_nt: TGTGCCAGCAGCTCATCAAAAGGGTCCTTCAATTCACCCCTCCACTTT
v_call: TRBV6-5; clone_size: -; d_call: -; j_call: TRBJ2-7; cdr3_aa: CASRDVAYEQYF; cdr3_nt: TGTGCCAGCAGGGACGTAGCCTACGAGCAGTACTTC